Described below is a single TCR beta chain sequence and its context. Its antigen is not known. Trimming took off 5 bases at V and 11 bases at J, with 14 bases between the two ends. CDR1 is SEHNR, CDR2 FQNEAQ, per germline (reference sequence). This CDR3 comprises 12 residues. Target depth was 1 in 200,000 to 1 in 1 million T cells, about 10x per clonotype. Measured with immunoSEQ multiplex PCR; TCRdb has only the in-frame clones, and not every one. This table has approximately 210,000 clones, 72% appearing once. The record originates from a study of cytotoxic CD8 clonotypes in ibrutinib-treated CLL. The wider study: Partial response occurred in some 25 patients and complete response in 2; at median around 5.5 years, about 14 remained remitted and around twelve progressed. Mean yields were 255,043 productive templates and 90,000 to 95,000 productive rearrangements per sample.

The study, taken as a whole, reports: In sustained-remission versus progressing patients, sampling times differed.

V usage is TRBV7-9 and J usage is TRBJ2-3, with a weak D call TRBD2 (5 bases). Sequenced material: PBMCs, taken after 24 months of ibrutinib treatment. The TCR originated in a human donor with chronic lymphocytic leukemia. In nucleotides, the CDR3 is TGTGCCAGCAGCCCCGCGGGCGGAAGGCAGTATTTT. It yields the protein CASSPAGGRQYF.